Following are 17 T cell receptor beta chains from one sample sequenced in a study of cytomegalovirus exposure and HLA in healthy donors. In the PCR, 60 Vbeta and 13 Jbeta primers were used. TCRdb keeps only in-frame clones here, not all; method: immunoSEQ multiplex PCR. The table records 95,000 to 130,000 clones, about 79% of them present only once. The source material was PBMCs. The receptors were sampled from a man younger than 45 in good health and CMV-seropositive.

CDR3 sequence reads: CASSIPQGWTEAFF. DNA for the CDR3: TGTGCCAGTAGTATCCCACAGGGTTGGACTGAAGCTTTCTTT. The chain uses TRBV19 and TRBJ1-1; D might be TRBD1 (6 bases). V dropped 3 bases and J dropped 5 bases, with 13 bases sitting between them. CDR3 length: 14 residues. CDR1 is LNHDA and CDR2 is SQIVND in the germline V gene (reference sequence).

The J gene is TRBJ2-5, the V gene TRBV28; 8 bases are shared with TRBD2. Looked up from germline, CDR1 is MDHEN and CDR2 is SYDVKM. This CDR3 spans 15 amino acids. V shed 6 bases and J 7 bases; nucleotides not matched to a gene: 13. The CDR3 region has the DNA TGTGCCAGCAGCGCCGGGACTAGGGTTGGTGGGACCCAGTACTTC. Its protein is CASSAGTRVGGTQYF.

The chain employs TRBV29-1 and TRBJ2-2; 9 bases map to TRBD1. CDR1 SQVTM and CDR2 ANQGSEA come from the germline V gene. V shed 6 bases, J shed 2 bases, and the junction held 4 bases outside the gene matches. The CDR3 runs to 14 residues. The CDR3 here is CSVKGQGNTGELFF. The CDR3 coding sequence is TGCAGCGTCAAGGGACAGGGAAACACCGGGGAGCTGTTTTTT.

As to this clone: One end of the junction varies from germline; a read error may be responsible. V usage is TRBV16 and J usage is TRBJ1-3, with a weak D call TRBD1 (5 bases). This CDR3 spans 13 amino acids. Germline-derived CDR1 and CDR2 are KGHSY and FQNENV. The DNA of the CDR3 is TGTGCCAGCAGCCAATTTAACGGCAGGGAAAGGAATTTT. Its protein is CASSQFNGRERNF.

This clone was observed a single time. The rearrangement links TRBV28 to TRBJ1-3; 9 nucleotides match TRBD1. The CDR3 contains 17 residues. Germline V gene lookup returns CDR1 MDHEN and CDR2 SYDVKM. After removal of 0 bases from V and 2 bases from J, the junction contained 5 bases not matched to a gene. CDR3 DNA: TGTGCCAGCAGTTTATGGGGGGACAGGGAGACTGGAAACACCATATATTTT. Amino acid sequence: CASSLWGDRETGNTIYF.

The chain recombines TRBV27 with TRBJ2-7; 11 bases align to TRBD2. Trimming cost V 6 bases and J 5 bases; bases outside gene matches: 6. Germline V lookup: CDR1 MNHEY, CDR2 SMNVEV (reference sequence). CDR3 length equals 14 residues. Here the CDR3 reads CASRLLAGGHEQYF. CDR3 coding DNA: TGTGCCAGCAGACTTTTAGCGGGGGGGCACGAGCAGTACTTC.

The CDR3 sequence is CASSLVEGGTGELFF. The CDR3 DNA reads TGTGCCAGCAGCTTGGTAGAGGGTGGCACCGGGGAGCTGTTTTTT. The rearrangement uses TRBV5-4 and TRBJ2-2, with D tentatively TRBD2 (5 bases). The CDR3 spans 15 residues. Trimming stripped 0 bases from V and 4 bases from J, with 10 bases between. Germline V gene sequence: CDR1 SGHNT, CDR2 YYREEE (reference sequence).

The CDR3 DNA reads TGTGCCACCAGCACCGGGACAGAGGCCTACGAGCAGTACTTC. Amino acid sequence: CATSTGTEAYEQYF. The chain links TRBV27 to TRBJ2-7; TRBD1 aligns across 7 bases. With 10 bases clipped from V and 2 bases from J, the junction kept 11 bases outside the gene matches. This CDR3 spans 14 amino acids. Germline-derived CDR1 and CDR2 are MNHEY and SMNVEV (reference sequence).

Only a few counts were recorded for this clone. The J gene is TRBJ2-1, the V gene TRBV11-3; 8 positions agree with TRBD1. This CDR3 contains 16 residues. The germline V gene encodes CDR1 SGHNT and CDR2 YENEEA. Unmatched junction bases numbered 6, after V lost 2 bases and J lost 3 bases. Written as DNA, the CDR3 is TGTGCCAGCAGCTTATACACAGGGGGTAACTACAATGAGCAGTTCTTC. This translates into CASSLYTGGNYNEQFF. The whole variable domain, filled in from reference TRBV11-3 and TRBJ2-1, reads EAGVVQSPRYKIIEKKQPVAFWCNPISGHNTLYWYLQNLGQGPELLIRYENEEAVDDSQLPKDRFSAERLKGVDSTLKIQPAELGDSAVYLCASSLYTGGNYNEQFFGPGTRLTVL.

The table lists this clone with a count of one. The chain couples TRBV7-2 to TRBJ2-1, with D hard to call. The CDR3 is 12 amino acids. CDR1 is SGHTA, CDR2 FQGNSA, per germline. Trimming stripped 5 bases from V and 5 bases from J, with 7 bases between. The CDR3 here is CASSPYDNEQFF. The CDR3 nucleotides read TGTGCCAGCAGCCCGTATGACAATGAGCAGTTCTTC.

There are a few counts of this clone. The V call is TRBV7-2, the J call TRBJ1-2, with TRBD1 matching over 7 bases. Germline V gene sequence: CDR1 SGHTA, CDR2 FQGNSA. V lost 3 bases and J lost 4; bases outside the gene matches: 11. This CDR3 contains 16 residues. This CDR3 is CASSFKPGQLLYGYTF. DNA of the CDR3: TGTGCCAGCAGCTTTAAACCGGGACAGTTACTCTATGGCTACACCTTC.

The chain has TRBV19 and TRBJ1-2; 8 bases are a match to TRBD1. V lost 2 bases and J lost 5; bases outside the gene matches: 7. CDR1 is LNHDA, CDR2 SQIVND, per germline (reference sequence). CDR3 length: 15 residues. This CDR3 reads CASSIQGASRYGYTF. Here the CDR3 DNA reads TGTGCCAGTAGTATACAGGGGGCAAGTAGATATGGCTACACCTTC.

DNA for the CDR3: TGTGCCAGTAGGACAGGCCAAGGCTACACCTTC. This translates into CASRTGQGYTF. This chain uses TRBV19 with TRBJ1-2; maybe TRBD1 (6 bases). Between the trimmed V and J ends, which lost 6 bases and 8 bases, there was a span of 10 bases. The germline CDR1 and CDR2 sequences are LNHDA and SQIVND (reference sequence). The CDR3 totals 11 residues.

The chain combines TRBV28 with TRBJ2-5; 7 bases match TRBD2. Trimming cost V 11 bases and J 7 bases; bases outside gene matches: 22. This CDR3 comprises 16 residues. Germline CDR1 and CDR2: MDHEN and SYDVKM. CDR3 DNA: TGTGCCGGCACCCCCGGGTGGGGACTACGAGAGGGGACCCAGTACTTC. This encodes CAGTPGWGLREGTQYF.

CDR3 sequence reads: CASRVTRLDINEQFF. As DNA, the CDR3 is TGTGCCAGCAGAGTGACTCGACTCGATATCAATGAGCAGTTCTTC. This chain links TRBV28 with TRBJ2-1; D gene uncertain. Germline V lookup: CDR1 MDHEN, CDR2 SYDVKM. V was shortened by 6 bases and J by 6 bases, with 18 bases between the two germline ends. This CDR3 region has 15 residues. Using reference TRBV28 and TRBJ2-1 for the parts outside the CDR3, the full variable domain is DVKVTQSSRYLVKRTGEKVFLECVQDMDHENMFWYRQDPGLGLRLIYFSYDVKMKEKGDIPEGYSVSREKKERFSLILESASTNQTSMYLCASRVTRLDINEQFFGPGTRLTVL.

The chain uses TRBV6-6 and TRBJ2-7; tentative D call: TRBD1 (5 bases). This CDR3 comprises 13 residues. Germline V CDR1 and CDR2: MNHNY, SVGAGI (reference sequence). Trimming pared 6 bases from V and 4 bases from J, leaving 13 bases between. CDR3 sequence: CASSTPPGYEQYF. The DNA for the CDR3 is TGTGCCAGCAGCACCCCCCCAGGGTACGAGCAGTACTTC.

The gene calls are TRBV29-1 and TRBJ1-1; D possibly corresponds to TRBD1 (5 bases). The CDR3 totals 13 residues. Germline V gene sequence: CDR1 SQVTM, CDR2 ANQGSEA. V was trimmed by 5 bases and J by 6 bases, leaving 16 bases between them. The CDR3 region is CSVHSGGWAEAFF. CDR3 in DNA: TGCAGCGTTCACTCGGGGGGGTGGGCTGAAGCTTTCTTT.